The entry below describes one T cell receptor beta chain. These data belong to a study of CD8 T cells in Susac syndrome. Roughly 0.45 to 1 ug RNA was reverse transcribed with random hexamers. The TCR beta CDR3 was amplified by immunoSEQ multiplex PCR across 54 Vbeta, 13 Jbeta. TCRdb passed the immunoSEQ multiplex PCR reads through MiXCR, listing each CDR3 protein once. In the table there are about 300,000 distinct CDR3 sequences, about 82% of which are singletons. V was cut by 5 bases and J by 0 bases, with 10 bases left in between. The CDR3 is 15 residues long. Peripheral blood CD8+ and CD4+ T cells were profiled by TCR beta sequencing.

Input material: CD8+ T cells from PBMCs. The source of this sequence is a human donor with multiple sclerosis. The chain links TRBV12-3 or TRBV12-4 to TRBJ2-2, with TRBD1 as a possible D gene (6 bases). CDR3 region: CASSDRWTNTGELFF. The CDR3 nucleotides are TGTGCCAGCAGTGACAGGTGGACGAACACCGGGGAGCTGTTTTTT.